The rows below give T cell receptor beta chains drawn from one sample of a study of OX40 agonist ivuxolimab in advanced cancers. The protocol was immunoSEQ multiplex PCR, while the TCRdb copy is restricted to in-frame clones and leaves out a portion. Seen here are around 46,000 clones, around nine tenths observed once, and the top ten hold roughly 28%. The source material was CD4+ or CD8+ T cells sorted from blood, sampled in a trial of the OX40 agonist ivuxolimab. These TCRs come from an adult with an advanced solid tumor such as melanoma, head and neck, liver or kidney cancer. CDR3s include the opening cysteine and the closing phenylalanine or tryptophan.

j_call	v_call	cdr3_aa
TRBJ2-2	TRBV4-1	CASSQDQNLPTGELFF
TRBJ1-2	TRBV19	CASISGNGYTF
TRBJ2-1	TRBV19	CASTVTPYNEQFF
TRBJ2-7	TRBV4-2	CASSQEGSGSYEQYF
TRBJ1-2	TRBV23-1	CASIANRGITDGYTF
TRBJ2-7	TRBV2	CALRGDTNYEQYF
TRBJ1-1	TRBV19	CASTDRMNTEAFF
TRBJ2-5	TRBV7-6	CASSLVPLETQYF
TRBJ2-2	TRBV12-5	CASGPSLGRELFF
TRBJ2-1	TRBV27	CASSSSTSESPNEQFF
TRBJ1-5	TRBV19	CASSTGYQPQHF
TRBJ2-7	TRBV2	CASRVPRTYEQYF
TRBJ1-4	TRBV9	CASSAQRGPGEKLFF
TRBJ2-1	TRBV27	CAAWGGGNEQFF
TRBJ2-1	TRBV6-1	CASSGLLAGGLGEQFF
TRBJ2-5	TRBV7-9	CASRAGQTKETQYF
TRBJ2-1	TRBV5-1	CASSLSTGGRNEQFF
TRBJ2-7	TRBV7-2	CASSLSRGAPYEQYF
TRBJ2-7	TRBV28	CASSGTSEYEQYF
TRBJ2-7	TRBV4-1	CASSQDRTPSYEQYF
TRBJ2-3	TRBV9	CASSPATVSTDTQYF
TRBJ1-4	TRBV19	CASSIYRTINEKLFF
TRBJ2-2	TRBV27	CASTQGLYFTGELFF
TRBJ2-7	TRBV19	CASSRDASSYEQYF
TRBJ2-1	TRBV9	CASSARTSFNEQFF
TRBJ2-2	TRBV5-1	CASSSGTSGSGELFF
TRBJ2-7	TRBV14	CASSQGGLDGEQYF
TRBJ2-7	TRBV4-1	CASSLQAGRSYEQYF
TRBJ2-7	TRBV27	CASSFGGASGYEQYF
TRBJ2-5	TRBV7-9	CASSLVGNMEETQYF
TRBJ2-2	TRBV7-3	CASSLMGLAGEIEGWTGELFF
TRBJ2-1	TRBV7-9	CASSSWTGLTYNEQFF
TRBJ2-5	TRBV7-8	CASSLGARTLRETQYF
TRBJ2-5	TRBV28	CASSPSGRVLETQYF
TRBJ1-4	TRBV27	CASSLSGYEKLFF
TRBJ1-5	TRBV28	CASIPDGRAFNSNQPQHF
TRBJ2-7	TRBV4-1	CASSQLRQGSSYEQYF
TRBJ2-6	TRBV9	CASTLGFSGANVLTF
TRBJ1-1	TRBV18	CASHTGTTMNTEAFF
TRBJ1-2	TRBV6-5	CASSYSAGGRYYGYTF
TRBJ1-6	TRBV5-6	CASSSSTGISPLHF
TRBJ2-7	TRBV7-9	CASSDSGTGFLYEQYF
TRBJ2-7	TRBV13	CASSLRGEQYF
TRBJ2-5	TRBV9	CASSVAGGAETQYF
TRBJ2-7	TRBV5-1	CASSLTRELEDTYEQYF
TRBJ2-7	TRBV10-1	CARRGVGRNYEQYF
TRBJ2-3	TRBV9	CASSVGSLLLVDTQYF
TRBJ2-3	TRBV11-2	CASSLKLFAGGKGTDTQYF
TRBJ1-3	TRBV7-9	CASSSLTGGPGNTIYF
TRBJ2-7	TRBV2	CASTGTGSSYEQYF
TRBJ2-7	TRBV7-8	CASSPLALAYEQYF
TRBJ1-1	TRBV7-9	CASTPGGTEAFF
TRBJ2-5	TRBV6-5	CASSYSDSLETQYF
TRBJ2-7	TRBV7-9	CASMRRDHHEQYF
TRBJ2-7	TRBV6-1	CASSEAPGAGYEQYF